These 8 T cell receptor beta chains came from one sample sequenced in a study of blood T cell repertoires in COVID-19 (dated by TCRdb to the early 2020s). Preparation of the library involved the immunoSEQ multiplex PCR assay. This is the immuneACCESS table as TCRdb keeps it, with only in-frame sequences that have V and J called. A part of the clones is gone; compared with another copy, unresolved V genes explain less than half, and the rest is unexplained. Recorded for this sample are roughly 330,000 clones; about 89% of them occurred a single time. Under 5.5% of the sample rests with the top ten. Material for sequencing was PBMCs or T cells enriched from blood (not recorded which). The source of these receptors is a woman in her 30s who had recovered from COVID-19.

This chain uses TRBV10-2 with TRBJ2-1; D possibly corresponds to TRBD1 (6 bases). The germline CDR1 and CDR2 sequences are WSHSY and SAAADI. The CDR3 spans 16 residues. V lost 7 bases, J lost 7 bases, and 23 bases lay in between. The DNA for the CDR3 is TGCGCCAGCACCAGCTCGGACAGTCATACTCATAATGAGCAGTTCTTC. It is translated as CASTSSDSHTHNEQFF.

The chain combines TRBV15 with TRBJ2-7; perhaps TRBD2 as D (7 bases). V lost 1 base and J lost 7, with 26 bases in between. Germline CDR1 is LNHNV and CDR2 is YYDKDF (reference sequence). The CDR3 extends over 18 amino acids. The CDR3 sequence: CATSRGLLHREGVREQYF. CDR3 coding DNA: TGTGCCACCAGCAGAGGTCTACTTCACAGGGAGGGAGTAAGGGAGCAGTACTTC.

The chain couples TRBV10-3 to TRBJ1-1; unclear D gene. Germline CDR1 and CDR2: ENHRY and SYGVKD. The CDR3 contains 12 residues. V lost 10 bases to trimming and J lost 3 bases, with 12 bases between them. The CDR3 DNA sequence: TGTGCCACGGCAGCTGAGGACACTGAAGCTTTCTTT. It is translated as CATAAEDTEAFF.

The chain uses TRBV19 and TRBJ1-4; D is unresolved. The CDR3 extends over 13 amino acids. CDR1 is LNHDA, CDR2 SQIVND, per germline (reference sequence). V lost 5 bases and J 7 bases, leaving 11 bases between the germline ends. The DNA for the CDR3 is TGTGCCAGTAGTTCCCGAGTGAGTGAAAAACTGTTTTTT. Protein: CASSSRVSEKLFF.

The rearrangement uses TRBV5-6 and TRBJ2-7, with D maybe TRBD1 (5 bases). Germline V gene lookup returns CDR1 SGHDT and CDR2 YYEEEE. The V and J ends lost 3 bases and 2 bases respectively, with 12 bases between them. This CDR3 spans 14 amino acids. The CDR3 reads CASSWGRVAYEQYF. Written as DNA, the CDR3 is TGTGCCAGCAGCTGGGGCAGGGTAGCCTACGAGCAGTACTTC.

The V and J genes are TRBV28 and TRBJ1-5; no firm D call. The germline V and J ends were trimmed by 2 bases and 2 bases, with 13 bases remaining between them. Germline-derived CDR1 and CDR2 are MDHEN and SYDVKM. CDR3 length: 16 amino acids. DNA for the CDR3: TGTGCCAGCAGTTTACACGAGGGCAGGCGCAATCAGCCCCAGCATTTT. It encodes CASSLHEGRRNQPQHF.

This clone was recorded once. The chain couples TRBV28 to TRBJ1-4; 8 nucleotides agree with TRBD1. The CDR3 is made up of 12 amino acids. Germline V gene lookup returns CDR1 MDHEN and CDR2 SYDVKM. The V and J ends lost 10 bases and 5 bases, in that order; junction bases with no gene match: 3. Here the CDR3 reads CATRQGNEKLFF. The CDR3 DNA is TGTGCCACCAGACAGGGGAATGAAAAACTGTTTTTT. Combining the CDR3 with reference TRBV28 and TRBJ1-4 gives the whole variable domain DVKVTQSSRYLVKRTGEKVFLECVQDMDHENMFWYRQDPGLGLRLIYFSYDVKMKEKGDIPEGYSVSREKKERFSLILESASTNQTSMYLCATRQGNEKLFFGSGTQLSVL.

In its sample, this clone was seen a few times. The rearrangement uses TRBV5-8 and TRBJ1-1; a possible D gene is TRBD1 (6 bases). CDR1 and CDR2 from the germline V gene are SGHTS and YDEGEE. V lost 4 bases and J 4 bases, leaving 11 bases between the germline ends. This CDR3 comprises 13 residues. The CDR3 is CASSLRGRTEAFF. Here the CDR3 DNA reads TGTGCCAGCAGCCTGCGGGGGCGCACTGAAGCTTTCTTT.